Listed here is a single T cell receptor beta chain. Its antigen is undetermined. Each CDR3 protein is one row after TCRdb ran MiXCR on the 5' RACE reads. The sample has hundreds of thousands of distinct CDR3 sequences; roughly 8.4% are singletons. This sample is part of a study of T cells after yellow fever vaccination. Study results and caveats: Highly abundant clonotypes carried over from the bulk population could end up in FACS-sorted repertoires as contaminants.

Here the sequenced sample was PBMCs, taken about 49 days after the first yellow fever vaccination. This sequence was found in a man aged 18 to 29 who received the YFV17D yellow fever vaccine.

CDR3 nucleotide sequence: TGTGCCAGCTCCAGTCACTATAATTCACCCCTCCACTTT. Encoded protein: CASSSHYNSPLHF. This sequence joins TRBV12-3 or TRBV12-4 and TRBJ1-6; D not resolved. The CDR3 consists of 13 residues. V lost 8 bases to trimming and J lost 3 bases, with 8 bases between them.